This T cell receptor (beta chain) was found in a study of T-cell memory formation after mild COVID-19. This clonotype showed up just a few times. TCRdb redid the calling of the 5' RACE reads with MiXCR, one entry per CDR3 protein. Here the sample spans some 350,000 distinct CDR3 sequences, about 15% being singletons. Per the germline V gene, CDR1 is MGHRA and CDR2 is YSYEKL. The ends lost 0 bases at V and 1 base at J; junction bases unmatched: 9. This CDR3 comprises 18 residues. The specimen sequenced was PBMCs or a T cell subset sorted from them (not recorded which). The genes are TRBV4-1 and TRBJ1-5; 7 bases agree with TRBD1. The sequence came from a man aged 18-30 years who had mild COVID-19 (a few samples of this study predate the infection). Cell type and time point are not known. CDR3 bases: TGCGCCAGCAGCCAAGAGGGGTTCAACAGGGGAAGCAATCAGCCCCAGCATTTT. This sequence encodes CASSQEGFNRGSNQPQHF.